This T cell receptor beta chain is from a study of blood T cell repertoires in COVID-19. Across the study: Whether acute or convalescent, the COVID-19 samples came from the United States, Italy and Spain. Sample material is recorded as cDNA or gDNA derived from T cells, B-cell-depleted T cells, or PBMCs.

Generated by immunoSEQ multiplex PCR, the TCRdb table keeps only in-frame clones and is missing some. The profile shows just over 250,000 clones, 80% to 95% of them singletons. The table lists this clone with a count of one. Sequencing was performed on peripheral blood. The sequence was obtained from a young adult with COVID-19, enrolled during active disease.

The CDR3 region is CASSQIAGGDEQYF. CDR3 DNA sequence: TGCGCCAGCAGCCAAATAGCGGGAGGGGACGAGCAGTACTTC. The V call is TRBV4-1, the J call TRBJ2-7; 11 bases line up with TRBD2. Germline CDR1 reads MGHRA; CDR2 reads YSYEKL. J gave up 5 bases and V 2 bases, and 2 bases lay outside the gene matches. The CDR3 runs 14 residues.